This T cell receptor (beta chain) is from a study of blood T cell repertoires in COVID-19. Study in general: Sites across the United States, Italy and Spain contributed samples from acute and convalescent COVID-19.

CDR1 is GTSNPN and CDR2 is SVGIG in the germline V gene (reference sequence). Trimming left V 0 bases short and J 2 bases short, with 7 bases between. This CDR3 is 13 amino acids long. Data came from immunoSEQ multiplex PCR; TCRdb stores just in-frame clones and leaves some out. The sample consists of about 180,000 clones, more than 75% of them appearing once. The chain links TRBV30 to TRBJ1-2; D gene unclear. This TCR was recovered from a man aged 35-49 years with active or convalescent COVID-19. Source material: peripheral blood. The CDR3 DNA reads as TGTGCCTGGAGTGTCAGGCTAAACTATGGCTACACCTTC. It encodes CAWSVRLNYGYTF.